This T cell receptor (beta chain) was obtained from a study of T cell repertoires in cytomegalovirus infection. Study information: Selection of CMV epitopes for the study included recently identified HLA-C-restricted and well-studied HLA-B-restricted ones. Both CMV infection and a matching HLA type were indicated by public TCR beta signatures. General observations from the study: Within the response measured ex vivo, HLA-C-restricted CMV-specific TCR beta clonotypes were dominant.

TCRdb re-analysed the reads in MiXCR, keeping a single row per CDR3 protein. The sample includes roughly 990,000 distinct CDR3 sequences, roughly 31% seen only once; the top ten take roughly an eighth. The CDR3 length is 17 residues. CDR1 and CDR2 from the germline V gene are MGHRA and YSYEKL. As concerns this clonotype: Antigen: not known. A junction boundary mismatches the germline segment, possibly from a read error.

This TCR was recovered from a human donor in good health (CMV status not recorded). Some clones in this sample may be carry-over from other donors' samples. The starting material was cultured CD8+ T cells from PBMCs, obtained from culture after CMV antigen stimulation. This chain connects TRBV4-1 to TRBJ1-5; D is undetermined. CDR3 nucleotide sequence: TGCGCCAGCAGCCAAGATCCTGAGGCACGGAGCAATAAGCCCCAGCATTTT. Its translation: CASSQDPEARSNKPQHF.